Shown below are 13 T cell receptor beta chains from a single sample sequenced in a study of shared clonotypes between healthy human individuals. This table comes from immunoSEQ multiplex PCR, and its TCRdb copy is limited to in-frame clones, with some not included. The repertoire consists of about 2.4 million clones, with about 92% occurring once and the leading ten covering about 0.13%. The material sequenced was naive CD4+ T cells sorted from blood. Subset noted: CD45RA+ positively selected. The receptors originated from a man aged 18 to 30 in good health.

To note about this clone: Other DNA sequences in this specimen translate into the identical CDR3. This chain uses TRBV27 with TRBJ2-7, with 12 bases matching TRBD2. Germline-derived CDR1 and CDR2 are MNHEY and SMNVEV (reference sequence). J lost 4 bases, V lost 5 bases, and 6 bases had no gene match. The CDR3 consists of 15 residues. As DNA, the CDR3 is TGTGCCAGCAGTCCCCGACTAGCGGGAGTATACGAGCAGTACTTC. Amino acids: CASSPRLAGVYEQYF.

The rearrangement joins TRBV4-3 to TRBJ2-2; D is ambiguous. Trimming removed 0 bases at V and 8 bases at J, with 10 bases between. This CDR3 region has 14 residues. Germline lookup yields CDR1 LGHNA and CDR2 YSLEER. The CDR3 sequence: CASSQDGRFGELFF. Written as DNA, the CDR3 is TGCGCCAGCAGCCAAGATGGACGGTTTGGGGAGCTGTTTTTT.

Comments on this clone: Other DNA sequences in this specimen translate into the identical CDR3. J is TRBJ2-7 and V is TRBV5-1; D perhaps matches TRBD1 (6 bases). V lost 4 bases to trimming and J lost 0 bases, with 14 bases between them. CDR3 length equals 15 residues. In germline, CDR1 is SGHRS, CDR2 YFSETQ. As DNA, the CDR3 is TGCGCCAGCAGCCCAGGACAGACCACCTCCTACGAGCAGTACTTC. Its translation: CASSPGQTTSYEQYF.

The CDR3 sequence is CASRRPGQGYEQYF. CDR3 DNA sequence: TGTGCCAGCAGACGACCCGGACAGGGCTACGAGCAGTACTTC. The chain couples TRBV28 to TRBJ2-7; 8 positions agree with TRBD1. The length of the CDR3 is 14 residues. Germline V gives CDR1 MDHEN, CDR2 SYDVKM. Trimming cost V 6 bases and J 3 bases; bases outside gene matches: 7.

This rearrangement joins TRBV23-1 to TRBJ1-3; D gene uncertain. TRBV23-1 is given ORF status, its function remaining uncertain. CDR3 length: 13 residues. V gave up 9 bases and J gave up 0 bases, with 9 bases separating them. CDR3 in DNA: TGCGCCAGGTTCGTAAGCTCTGGAAACACCATATATTTT. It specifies CARFVSSGNTIYF.

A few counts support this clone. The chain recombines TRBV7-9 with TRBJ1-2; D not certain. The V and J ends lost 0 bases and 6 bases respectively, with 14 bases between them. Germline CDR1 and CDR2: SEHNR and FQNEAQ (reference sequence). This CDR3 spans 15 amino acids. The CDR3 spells CASSLAERQSNGYTF. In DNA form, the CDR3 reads TGTGCCAGCAGCTTAGCGGAAAGGCAGTCCAATGGCTACACCTTC.

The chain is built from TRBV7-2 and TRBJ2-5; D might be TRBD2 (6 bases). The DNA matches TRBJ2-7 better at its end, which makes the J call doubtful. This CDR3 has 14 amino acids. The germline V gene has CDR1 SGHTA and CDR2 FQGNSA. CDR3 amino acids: CASSLFWDSREQYF. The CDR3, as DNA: TGTGCCAGCAGCTTATTCTGGGACTCGCGCGAGCAGTACTTC.

CDR3 DNA sequence: TGCGCCAGCAGCTTGGGAGGGCAGAGTCATCAGCCCCAGCATTTT. Its translation is CASSLGGQSHQPQHF. The V gene is TRBV5-1, the J gene TRBJ1-5; D not certain. CDR3 length: 15 amino acids. V was clipped by 0 bases and J by 5 bases, with 12 bases between them. Germline CDR1 reads SGHRS; CDR2 reads YFSETQ.

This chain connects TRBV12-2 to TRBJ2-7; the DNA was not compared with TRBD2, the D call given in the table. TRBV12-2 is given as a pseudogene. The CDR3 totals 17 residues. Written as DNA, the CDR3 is TGTGCAAGTCGCTTAGGATCCCGACTAGCGGGAGGATACGAGCAGTACTTC. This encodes CASRLGSRLAGGYEQYF.

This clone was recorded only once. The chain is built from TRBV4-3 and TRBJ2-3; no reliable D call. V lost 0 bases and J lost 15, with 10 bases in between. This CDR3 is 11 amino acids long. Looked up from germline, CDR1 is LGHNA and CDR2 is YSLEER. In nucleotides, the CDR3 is TGCGCCAGCAGCCAAGATCCCGACCCTTATTTT. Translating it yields CASSQDPDPYF.

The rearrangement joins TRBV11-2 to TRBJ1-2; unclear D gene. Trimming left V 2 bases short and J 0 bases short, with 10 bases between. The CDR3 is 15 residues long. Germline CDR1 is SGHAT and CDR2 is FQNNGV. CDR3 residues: CASSLTTVTNYGYTF. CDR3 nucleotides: TGTGCCAGCAGCTTAACAACAGTAACTAACTATGGCTACACCTTC.

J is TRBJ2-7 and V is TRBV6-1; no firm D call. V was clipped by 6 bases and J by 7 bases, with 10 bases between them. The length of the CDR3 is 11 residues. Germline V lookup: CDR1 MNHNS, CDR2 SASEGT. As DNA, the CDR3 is TGTGCCAGCAGCCTCAATGGTGAGCAGTACTTC. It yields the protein CASSLNGEQYF.

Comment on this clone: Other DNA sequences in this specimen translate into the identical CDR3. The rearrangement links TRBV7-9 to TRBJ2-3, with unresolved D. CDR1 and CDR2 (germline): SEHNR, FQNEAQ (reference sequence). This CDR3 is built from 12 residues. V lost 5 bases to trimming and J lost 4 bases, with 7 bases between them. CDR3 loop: CASSLSSDTQYF. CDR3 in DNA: TGTGCCAGCAGCCTGTCATCAGATACGCAGTATTTT.